The 9 T cell receptor beta chains listed next were all sequenced from one sample in a study of blood T cell repertoires in COVID-19. Assay used: immunoSEQ multiplex PCR; TCRdb lists only in-frame clones, some missing. The sample holds about 310,000 clones; around 91% are singletons and the top ten take about 9.5%. The sequenced sample consisted of PBMCs or T cells enriched from blood (not recorded which). The receptors shown here come from a middle-aged woman who had recovered from COVID-19.

The CDR3 region has the DNA TGCAGTGCTCGGGTAGTGTATGGCTACACCTTC. It codes for CSARVVYGYTF. The V and J genes are TRBV20-1 and TRBJ1-2, with D hard to call. The germline V and J ends were trimmed by 5 bases and 5 bases, with 9 bases remaining between them. Germline CDR1 DFQATT, CDR2 SNEGSKA (reference sequence). The CDR3 length is 11 residues.

This chain connects TRBV4-2 to TRBJ1-1, with D unresolved. CDR1 is LGHNA and CDR2 is YNFKEQ in the germline V gene. Deletions cut 4 bases from V and 6 bases from J, with 15 bases between. CDR3 length: 14 residues. The CDR3 sequence is CASSPREGFAEAFF. The CDR3 coding sequence is TGTGCCAGCAGCCCAAGGGAGGGTTTCGCTGAAGCTTTCTTT.

V usage is TRBV24-1 and J usage is TRBJ2-2; D is unclear. V was trimmed by 3 bases and J by 6 bases, leaving 10 bases between them. The CDR3 sequence is 14 residues long. CDR1 is KGHDR and CDR2 is SFDVKD in the germline V gene. CDR3 nucleotides: TGTGCCACCAGTGATCCCGTCCTCCCCGGGGAGCTGTTTTTT. Its protein product is CATSDPVLPGELFF.

The chain couples TRBV5-1 to TRBJ2-2; TRBD2 is a possible D gene (5 bases). The CDR3 has 15 residues. CDR1 SGHRS and CDR2 YFSETQ come from the germline V gene. The V and J ends lost 0 bases and 3 bases respectively, with 9 bases between them. CDR3 loop: CASSLGPGDTGELFF. The DNA for the CDR3 is TGCGCCAGCAGCTTGGGTCCCGGGGACACCGGGGAGCTGTTTTTT.

This clone showed up just once. The chain uses TRBV5-1 and TRBJ1-1; maybe TRBD1 (6 bases). Germline V gene sequence: CDR1 SGHRS, CDR2 YFSETQ. The length of the CDR3 is 12 residues. Trimming pared 4 bases from V and 11 bases from J, leaving 15 bases between. The CDR3 DNA reads TGCGCCAGCAGCCGAGGGGGGGCGGAGGCTTTCTTT. Protein sequence: CASSRGGAEAFF.

The chain recombines TRBV10-1 with TRBJ2-7; 9 bases agree with TRBD2. There are 17 residues in the CDR3. Germline CDR1 is WNHNN and CDR2 is SYGVQD (reference sequence). Germline trimming cut 2 bases from V and 5 bases from J; bases unmatched to any gene: 13. CDR3 residues: CASSEEWASGKGDEQYF. CDR3 sequence (DNA): TGCGCCAGCAGTGAGGAATGGGCTAGCGGGAAAGGGGACGAGCAGTACTTC.

The gene calls are TRBV15 and TRBJ2-4; tentatively, D is TRBD1 (5 bases). Germline V gene lookup returns CDR1 LNHNV and CDR2 YYDKDF (reference sequence). V lost 0 bases, J lost 4 bases, and 13 bases lay in between. This CDR3 is 16 amino acids long. This CDR3 reads CATSRDEGVQKNIQYF. Written as DNA, the CDR3 is TGTGCCACCAGCAGAGATGAAGGGGTCCAAAAAAACATTCAGTACTTC.

V usage is TRBV27 and J usage is TRBJ2-1, with D possibly being TRBD1 (5 bases). V was shortened by 6 bases and J by 5 bases, with 11 bases between the two germline ends. The CDR3 covers 13 residues. Germline CDR1 reads MNHEY; CDR2 reads SMNVEV (reference sequence). The CDR3 DNA reads as TGTGCCAGCAGCCCCAGGGTCCACAATGAGCAGTTCTTC. Its translation: CASSPRVHNEQFF.

The V and J genes are TRBV2 and TRBJ1-3; D unclear. The CDR3 is 15 residues long. Germline V lookup: CDR1 SNHLY, CDR2 FYNNEI. Trimming pared 1 base from V and 0 bases from J, leaving 7 bases between. The CDR3 loop reads CASSEDIPSGNTIYF. CDR3 in DNA: TGTGCCAGCAGTGAAGACATACCCTCTGGAAACACCATATATTTT.